This TCR beta chain was identified during a study of blood T cell repertoires in COVID-19. Method: immunoSEQ multiplex PCR; TCRdb's copy keeps in-frame clones and lacks some. Of about 260,000 clones listed, 80% to 90% were seen once; the top ten hold 10%. The CDR3 runs to 15 residues. From germline, CDR1 is LGHNA and CDR2 YNFKEQ. Trimming removed 1 base from V and 8 bases from J; junction bases left unmatched: 6. This chain uses TRBV4-2 with TRBJ1-4; 8 bases align to TRBD1. Sequencing was done on a sample of peripheral blood. This TCR came from a woman between 65 and 79 years old with COVID-19, enrolled during active disease. The CDR3 DNA follows: TGTGCCAGCAGCCAAGCACAGGGGGGGGACGAAAAACTGTTTTTT. This translates into CASSQAQGGDEKLFF.